The T cell receptor beta chain described here comes from a study of blood T cell repertoires in COVID-19. Background on the study: Collection of acute and convalescent COVID-19 samples took place in the United States, Italy and Spain. T cells, B-cell-depleted T cells, or PBMCs provided the cDNA or gDNA that served as material.

The V gene end was trimmed by 0 bases and the J gene end by 4 bases; junction bases not matched to a gene: 6. Germline loops: CDR1 MNHEY, CDR2 SMNVEV (reference sequence). The CDR3 sequence is 15 residues long. Libraries were prepared by immunoSEQ multiplex PCR; TCRdb keeps only in-frame clonotypes and omits some of them. The data show around 170,000 clones, approximately 88% seen once. This clonotype was sampled from a woman in her twenties or thirties with acute or convalescent COVID-19. The chain combines TRBV27 with TRBJ2-7, with 7 bases aligning to TRBD2. Sequenced input: peripheral blood. The CDR3 DNA follows: TGTGCCAGCAGTTTATCGAAGAGCGGGGCTTACGAGCAGTACTTC. Protein product: CASSLSKSGAYEQYF.